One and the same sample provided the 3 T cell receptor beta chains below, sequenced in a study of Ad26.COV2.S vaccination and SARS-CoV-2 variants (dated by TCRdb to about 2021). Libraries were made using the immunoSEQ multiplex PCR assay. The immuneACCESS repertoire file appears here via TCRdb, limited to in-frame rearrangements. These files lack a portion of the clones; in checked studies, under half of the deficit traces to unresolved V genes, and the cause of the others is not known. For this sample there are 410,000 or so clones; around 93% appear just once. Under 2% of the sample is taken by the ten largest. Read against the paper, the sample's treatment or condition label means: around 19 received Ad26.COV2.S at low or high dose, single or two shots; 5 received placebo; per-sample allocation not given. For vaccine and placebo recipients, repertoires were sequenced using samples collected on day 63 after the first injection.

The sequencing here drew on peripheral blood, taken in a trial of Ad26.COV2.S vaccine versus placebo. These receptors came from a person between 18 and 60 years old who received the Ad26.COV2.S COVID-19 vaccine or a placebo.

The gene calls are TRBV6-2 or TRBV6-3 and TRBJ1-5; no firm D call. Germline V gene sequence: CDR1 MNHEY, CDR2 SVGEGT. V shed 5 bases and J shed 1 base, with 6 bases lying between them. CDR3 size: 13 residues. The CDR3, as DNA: TGTGCCAGCAGTAGGAGAAGCAATCAGCCCCAGCATTTT. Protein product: CASSRRSNQPQHF.

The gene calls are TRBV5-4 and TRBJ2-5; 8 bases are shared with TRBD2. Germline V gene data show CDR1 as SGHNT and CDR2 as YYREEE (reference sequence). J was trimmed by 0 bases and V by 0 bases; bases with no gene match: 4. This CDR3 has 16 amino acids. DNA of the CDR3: TGTGCCAGCAGCTTGGTACGGGGGGGCTACCAAGAGACCCAGTACTTC. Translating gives CASSLVRGGYQETQYF.

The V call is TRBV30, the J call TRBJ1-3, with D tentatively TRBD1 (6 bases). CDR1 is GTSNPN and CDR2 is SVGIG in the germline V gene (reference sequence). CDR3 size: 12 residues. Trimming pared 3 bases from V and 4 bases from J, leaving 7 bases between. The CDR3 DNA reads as TGTGCCTGGAGGACAGGCGGAAACACCATATATTTT. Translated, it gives CAWRTGGNTIYF.